Each of the 25 T cell receptor beta chains below was sequenced from the same sample in a study of blood T cell repertoires in COVID-19. Profiled with immunoSEQ multiplex PCR; TCRdb holds only in-frame clones, not every one. The sample includes about 320,000 clones, roughly nine tenths seen only once; the top ten take about 2.4%. Source material: PBMCs or T cells enriched from blood (not recorded which). Receptor source: a man in his sixties who had recovered from COVID-19.

The chain links TRBV12-5 to TRBJ2-1, with 10 bases identical to TRBD1. J gave up 7 bases and V 1 base, and 4 bases lay outside the gene matches. The germline CDR1 and CDR2 sequences are LGHNT and FRNRAP. CDR3 length: 15 amino acids. This CDR3 reads CASGLGQGADNEQFF. CDR3 bases: TGTGCTAGTGGTTTGGGACAGGGGGCTGATAATGAGCAGTTCTTC.

V is TRBV7-8 and J is TRBJ2-5; D may be TRBD1 (7 bases). This CDR3 has 14 residues. The germline V and J ends were trimmed by 8 bases and 5 bases, with 18 bases remaining between them. The germline CDR1 and CDR2 sequences are SGHVS and FQNEAQ. The CDR3, as DNA: TGTGCCAGCCATAGGAGGGGGCGCTTGGAGACCCAGTACTTC. Protein: CASHRRGRLETQYF.

The chain is built from TRBV11-2 and TRBJ2-7; 13 bases fit TRBD2. The CDR3 loop spans 17 amino acids. V trimming: 7 bases; J trimming: 6 bases; junction bases outside the gene matches: 15. Germline assignment: CDR1 SGHAT and CDR2 FQNNGV. CDR3 loop: CASTKPAGTSGALEQYF. Written as DNA, the CDR3 is TGTGCCAGCACCAAACCCGCGGGGACTAGCGGGGCTCTCGAGCAGTACTTC.

This clone was observed a few times. This chain uses TRBV7-9 with TRBJ1-2; unclear D gene. This CDR3 is 11 amino acids long. Germline assignment: CDR1 SEHNR and CDR2 FQNEAQ (reference sequence). V lost 8 bases and J 8 bases, leaving 12 bases between the germline ends. The CDR3 sequence: CASVGSRGYTF. The DNA for the CDR3 is TGTGCCAGCGTAGGTTCGAGGGGCTACACCTTC.

This clone showed up just a few times. This rearrangement joins TRBV19 to TRBJ2-7; D is possibly TRBD1 (6 bases). The V and J ends lost 4 bases and 0 bases respectively, with 7 bases between them. This CDR3 is 13 amino acids long. Germline CDR1 LNHDA, CDR2 SQIVND (reference sequence). The CDR3 coding sequence is TGTGCCAGTAGTAGACAGGCCTCCTACGAGCAGTACTTC. Amino acid sequence: CASSRQASYEQYF.

The chain combines TRBV27 with TRBJ2-7, with 7 bases lining up with TRBD1. This CDR3 has 12 residues. J was trimmed by 7 bases and V by 5 bases; bases with no gene match: 5. CDR1 and CDR2 from the germline V gene are MNHEY and SMNVEV (reference sequence). The CDR3 protein is CASSAYRGEQYF. The DNA for the CDR3 is TGTGCCAGCAGTGCCTACAGGGGTGAGCAGTACTTC.

This sequence joins TRBV19 and TRBJ2-1; 11 nucleotides line up with TRBD2. V shed 5 bases, J shed 5 bases, and the junction held 5 bases outside the gene matches. The CDR3 sequence is 15 residues long. The V gene's germline CDR1 is LNHDA and CDR2 SQIVND (reference sequence). CDR3 DNA: TGTGCCAGTAGTCATCTAGCGGGGGGCCACAATGAGCAGTTCTTC. Residues: CASSHLAGGHNEQFF.

This clone was seen only once. The rearrangement links TRBV6-5 to TRBJ1-1, with 7 nucleotides matching TRBD1. Trimming at V came to 0 bases and at J to 10 bases, leaving 5 bases not matched to a gene. The germline CDR1 and CDR2 sequences are MNHEY and SVGAGI. The CDR3 runs to 13 residues. The CDR3 is CASSYSLQGRAFF. CDR3 sequence (DNA): TGTGCCAGCAGTTACTCTTTACAGGGGAGAGCTTTCTTT.

In DNA form, the CDR3 reads TGTGCCAGCTCAGCGACAGAGAATTCACCCCTCCACTTT. Its protein product is CASSATENSPLHF. The J gene is TRBJ1-6, the V gene TRBV18, with a weak D call TRBD1 (5 bases). The V gene's germline CDR1 is KGHSH and CDR2 LQKENI. V lost 5 bases, J lost 7 bases, and 9 bases lay in between. CDR3 length equals 13 residues.

The gene calls are TRBV29-1 and TRBJ2-4; TRBD1 might be the D (7 bases). The germline V gene encodes CDR1 SQVTM and CDR2 ANQGSEA. The CDR3 contains 13 residues. Between the trimmed V and J ends, which lost 7 bases and 1 base, there was a span of 11 bases. The CDR3 reads CSARGAAKNIQYF. CDR3 bases: TGCAGCGCCAGGGGGGCGGCCAAAAACATTCAGTACTTC. The whole variable domain, remainder taken from reference TRBV29-1 and TRBJ2-4, is SAVISQKPSRDICQRGTSLTIQCQVDSQVTMMFWYRQQPGQSLTLIATANQGSEATYESGFVIDKFPISRPNLTFSTLTVSNMSPEDSSIYLCSARGAAKNIQYFGAGTRLSVL.

This clone was recorded only once. The J gene is TRBJ1-1, the V gene TRBV6-1, with a weak D call TRBD1 (6 bases). V dropped 2 bases and J dropped 5 bases, with 12 bases sitting between them. The CDR3 runs 14 residues. From germline, CDR1 is MNHNS and CDR2 SASEGT. The CDR3 sequence is CASSEWDTGTEAFF. DNA for the CDR3: TGTGCCAGCAGTGAATGGGACACGGGGACTGAAGCTTTCTTT.

This chain links TRBV6-5 with TRBJ2-7, with 8 nucleotides matching TRBD2. The CDR3 extends over 15 amino acids. Germline CDR1 and CDR2: MNHEY and SVGAGI. V trimming: 6 bases; J trimming: 2 bases; junction bases outside the gene matches: 9. Written as DNA, the CDR3 is TGTGCCAGCAGCGATAATAGCGGGAAGCCCTACGAGCAGTACTTC. It encodes CASSDNSGKPYEQYF.

This clone was observed a single time. The V call is TRBV4-1, the J call TRBJ1-2, with a weak D call TRBD1 (6 bases). Trimming pared 5 bases from V and 6 bases from J, leaving 22 bases between. The germline V gene encodes CDR1 MGHRA and CDR2 YSYEKL. The CDR3 length is 16 residues. CDR3 coding DNA: TGCGCCAGCAGCGCCCGGACAGTTGGTTGGGCAGATGGCTACACCTTC. Its protein is CASSARTVGWADGYTF.

The genes are TRBV4-1 and TRBJ2-3, with TRBD2 matching over 7 bases. The V and J ends lost 3 bases and 7 bases, in that order; junction bases with no gene match: 10. The CDR3 runs 15 residues. The germline V gene encodes CDR1 MGHRA and CDR2 YSYEKL. As DNA, the CDR3 is TGCGCCAGCAGCCACCTCGGACTAGGAGGGAATACGCAGTATTTT. It codes for CASSHLGLGGNTQYF.

The J gene is TRBJ2-7, the V gene TRBV11-2, with a tentative D call TRBD1 (6 bases). With 5 bases removed from V and 4 bases from J, the gap between germline ends came to 12 bases. The CDR3 length is 13 residues. Germline V gene lookup returns CDR1 SGHAT and CDR2 FQNNGV. The CDR3, as DNA: TGTGCCAGCAGCAAAAACAGGGCTTACGAGCAGTACTTC. Translation: CASSKNRAYEQYF.

V and J are TRBV27 and TRBJ2-7; 7 nucleotides align to TRBD1. Per the germline V gene, CDR1 is MNHEY and CDR2 is SMNVEV (reference sequence). V shed 5 bases, J shed 5 bases, and the junction held 6 bases outside the gene matches. The CDR3 contains 13 residues. In DNA, the CDR3 is TGTGCCAGCAGTGCAGGGGGAAATCACGAGCAGTACTTC. It is translated as CASSAGGNHEQYF.

The chain uses TRBV2 and TRBJ1-5; perhaps TRBD1 as D (5 bases). V lost 4 bases, J lost 6 bases, and 13 bases lay in between. Germline loops: CDR1 SNHLY, CDR2 FYNNEI. CDR3 length equals 14 residues. CDR3 sequence: CASSVPGSGQPQHF. CDR3 nucleotides: TGTGCCAGCAGTGTACCAGGGTCGGGTCAGCCCCAGCATTTT. The complete variable domain, with remaining parts taken from reference TRBV2 and TRBJ1-5, reads EPEVTQTPSHQVTQMGQEVILRCVPISNHLYFYWYRQILGQKVEFLVSFYNNEISEKSEIFDDQFSVERPDGSNFTLKIRSTKLEDSAMYFCASSVPGSGQPQHFGDGTRLSIL.

This clone was seen more than once but under ten times. The chain is built from TRBV27 and TRBJ2-1, with a weak D call TRBD2 (5 bases). V dropped 7 bases and J dropped 0 bases, with 10 bases sitting between them. The germline V gene has CDR1 MNHEY and CDR2 SMNVEV (reference sequence). CDR3 length equals 14 residues. CDR3: CASISGSSYNEQFF. The CDR3 bases are TGTGCCAGCATCTCGGGGAGCTCCTACAATGAGCAGTTCTTC.

This clone has a handful of counts. The chain combines TRBV7-8 with TRBJ2-7, with 7 nucleotides matching TRBD1. Germline trimming cut 5 bases from V and 2 bases from J; bases unmatched to any gene: 6. Germline V CDR1 and CDR2: SGHVS, FQNEAQ. The CDR3 runs to 14 residues. CDR3 in amino acids: CASSTRTGTYEQYF. In DNA form, the CDR3 reads TGTGCCAGCAGCACCCGGACAGGAACCTACGAGCAGTACTTC. Combining the CDR3 with reference TRBV7-8 and TRBJ2-7 gives the whole variable domain GAGVSQSPRYKVAKRGQDVALRCDPISGHVSLFWYQQALGQGPEFLTYFQNEAQLDKSGLPSDRFFAERPEGSVSTLKIQRTQQEDSAVYLCASSTRTGTYEQYFGPGTRLTVT.

The chain is built from TRBV11-3 and TRBJ2-4; D is uncertain. The CDR3 has 16 amino acids. Trimming shortened V by 0 bases and J by 0 bases, and 9 bases separated the two germline ends. Per germline, CDR1 SGHNT and CDR2 YENEEA. DNA for the CDR3: TGTGCCAGCAGCTTAGATCTTACCAGAGCCAAAAACATTCAGTACTTC. Protein product: CASSLDLTRAKNIQYF.

V usage is TRBV18 and J usage is TRBJ1-3; perhaps TRBD1 as D (6 bases). V was pared by 1 base and J by 0 bases, with 10 bases between. Germline-derived CDR1 and CDR2 are KGHSH and LQKENI. This CDR3 contains 16 residues. CDR3 nucleotide sequence: TGTGCCAGCTCACCACTTAGGGACAACTCTGGAAACACCATATATTTT. It specifies CASSPLRDNSGNTIYF.

The chain carries TRBV6-1 and TRBJ1-2; possible D gene TRBD1, 5 bases. Trimming left V 1 base short and J 6 bases short, with 12 bases between. Per the germline V gene, CDR1 is MNHNS and CDR2 is SASEGT. This CDR3 comprises 14 residues. The CDR3 loop reads CASSEGGGVDGYTF. CDR3 bases: TGTGCCAGCAGTGAAGGGGGAGGGGTGGATGGCTACACCTTC.

V is TRBV5-1 and J is TRBJ2-1; no definite D call. The length of the CDR3 is 11 residues. The V end was cut by 0 bases, the J end by 8 bases, with 3 bases between. Looked up from germline, CDR1 is SGHRS and CDR2 is YFSETQ. CDR3 DNA sequence: TGCGCCAGCAGCTTGGCCGATGAGCAGTTCTTC. Translation: CASSLADEQFF.

V usage is TRBV11-2 and J usage is TRBJ2-7; 12 positions agree with TRBD2. This CDR3 contains 15 residues. From germline, CDR1 is SGHAT and CDR2 FQNNGV. Trimming removed 5 bases from V and 4 bases from J; junction bases left unmatched: 6. The CDR3 here is CASSLGTSGPYEQYF. DNA of the CDR3: TGTGCCAGCAGCCTCGGGACTAGCGGGCCGTACGAGCAGTACTTC.

The genes are TRBV4-2 and TRBJ2-1; 8 bases fit TRBD1. CDR3 length: 15 residues. Germline V lookup: CDR1 LGHNA, CDR2 YNFKEQ. V lost 4 bases to trimming and J lost 8 bases; unmatched junction nucleotides: 10. CDR3 nucleotide sequence: TGTGCCAGCAGCCTTACAGGGGGTATCGGGGATGAGCAGTTCTTC. Residues: CASSLTGGIGDEQFF.